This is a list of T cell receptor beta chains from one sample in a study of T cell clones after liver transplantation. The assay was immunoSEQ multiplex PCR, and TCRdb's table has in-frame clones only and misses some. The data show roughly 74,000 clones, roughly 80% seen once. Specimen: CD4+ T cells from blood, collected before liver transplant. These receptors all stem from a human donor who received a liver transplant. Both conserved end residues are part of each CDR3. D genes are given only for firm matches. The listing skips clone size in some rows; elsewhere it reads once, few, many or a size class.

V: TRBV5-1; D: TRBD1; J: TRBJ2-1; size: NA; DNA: TGCGCCAGCAGCAAGACCCGGGACAGGGGAAGCAATGAGCAGTTCTTC; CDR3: CASSKTRDRGSNEQFF
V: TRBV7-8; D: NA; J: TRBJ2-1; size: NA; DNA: TGTGCCAGCAGCCCACAGTACCGAGATGCTCCCAGCTCCTACAATGAGCAGTTCTTC; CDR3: CASSPQYRDAPSSYNEQFF
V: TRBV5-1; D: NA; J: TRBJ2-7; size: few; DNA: TGCGCCAGCAGCTTGGCGGCAGGGTCCTCCTACGAGCAGTACTTC; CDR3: CASSLAAGSSYEQYF
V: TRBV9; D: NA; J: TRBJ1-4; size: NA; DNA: TGTGCCAGCAGCGGATCCGGGAACTGGGGTGAAAAACTGTTTTTT; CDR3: CASSGSGNWGEKLFF
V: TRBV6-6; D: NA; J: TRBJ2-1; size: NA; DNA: TGTGCCAGCAGCTACATTGGACCGAACAATGAGCAGTTCTTC; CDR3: CASSYIGPNNEQFF
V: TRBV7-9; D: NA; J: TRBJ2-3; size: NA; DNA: TGTGCCAGCAGCCTACCGGGACCCCAAATGGAGACAGATACGCAGTATTTT; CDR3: CASSLPGPQMETDTQYF
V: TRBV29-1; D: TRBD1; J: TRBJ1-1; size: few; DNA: TGCAGCGTTGCAGGGGGAAACACTGAAGCTTTCTTT; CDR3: CSVAGGNTEAFF
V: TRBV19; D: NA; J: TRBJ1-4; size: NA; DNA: TGTGCCAGTAGTAGAGCCCCGGGGAATGAAAAACTGTTTTTT; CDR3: CASSRAPGNEKLFF
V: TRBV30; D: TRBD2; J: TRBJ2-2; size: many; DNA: TGTGCCTGGAGTGTACTAGCGGGAGTCGTCGGGGAGCTGTTTTTT; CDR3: CAWSVLAGVVGELFF
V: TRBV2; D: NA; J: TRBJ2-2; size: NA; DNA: TGTGCCAGCAGTGTTCAGGAAGGGGCCGGGGAGCTGTTTTTT; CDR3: CASSVQEGAGELFF
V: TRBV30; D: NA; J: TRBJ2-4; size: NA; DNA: TGTGCCTGGAGTAGGGGGAACGGTCTAGCCAAAAACATTCAGTACTTC; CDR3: CAWSRGNGLAKNIQYF
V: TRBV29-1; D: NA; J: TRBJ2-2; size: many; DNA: TGCAGCGTTGAAATGCAGGAGGGCACCGGGGAGCTGTTTTTT; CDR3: CSVEMQEGTGELFF
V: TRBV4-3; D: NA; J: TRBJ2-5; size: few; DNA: TGCGCCAGCAGCTCCACAGGTCATGAGACCCAGTACTTC; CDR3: CASSSTGHETQYF
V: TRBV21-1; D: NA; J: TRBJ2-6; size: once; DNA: TGTGCCAGCAGCAAACTAGGGACAGGGTCAAAATCTGGGGCCAACGTCCTGACTTTC; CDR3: CASSKLGTGSKSGANVLTF
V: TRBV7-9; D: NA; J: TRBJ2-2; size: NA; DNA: TGTGCCAGCAGCAACGGACAGTACACCGGGGAGCTGTTTTTT; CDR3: CASSNGQYTGELFF
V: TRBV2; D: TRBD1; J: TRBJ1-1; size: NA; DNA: TGTGCCAGCAGCCGTACAGGGGGCAACACTGAAGCTTTCTTT; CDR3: CASSRTGGNTEAFF
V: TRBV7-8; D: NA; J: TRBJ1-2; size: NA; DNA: TGTGCCAGCAGCTTAGGACCAAGAAATGGCTACACCTTC; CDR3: CASSLGPRNGYTF
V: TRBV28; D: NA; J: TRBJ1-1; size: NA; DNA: TGTGCCAGCAGTTTAACGCAGCTGAACACTGAAGCTTTCTTT; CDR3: CASSLTQLNTEAFF
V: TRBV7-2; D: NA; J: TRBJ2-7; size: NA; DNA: TGTGCCAGCAGCTTAATAAAAGGCTCCTACGAGCAGTACTTC; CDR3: CASSLIKGSYEQYF
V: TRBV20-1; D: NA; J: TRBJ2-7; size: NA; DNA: TGCAGTGCTTCGCAGCCTCGCGAGCAGTACTTC; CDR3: CSASQPREQYF
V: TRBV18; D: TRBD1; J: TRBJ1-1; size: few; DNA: TGTGCCAGCTCTCGGACAGGACGAGACACTGAAGCTTTCTTT; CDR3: CASSRTGRDTEAFF
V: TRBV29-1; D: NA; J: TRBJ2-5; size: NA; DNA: TGCAGCGTTCAACCCCCCGGCCCTCAGGAGACCCAGTACTTC; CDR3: CSVQPPGPQETQYF